This T cell receptor (beta chain) was obtained from a study of T cell repertoires in cytomegalovirus infection. Whole-study context: Both CMV infection and a matching HLA type were indicated by public TCR beta signatures. Study-wide points: Accumulated public TCR beta family frequency recognized individuals carrying CMV together with the relevant HLA. HLA-C-restricted CMV-specific TCR beta clonotypes prevailed in the ex vivo response.

TCRdb reanalysed the reads using MiXCR and keeps one entry per CDR3 protein. This table holds some 680,000 distinct CDR3 sequences, roughly 36% found once. V was shortened by 1 base and J by 4 bases, with 17 bases between the two germline ends. The V gene's germline CDR1 is SEHNR and CDR2 FQNEAQ (reference sequence). This CDR3 is built from 17 residues. As concerns this clonotype: Its specificity is unknown.

The TCR sequence derives from a human donor in good health (CMV status not recorded). Some clones in this sample may be carry-over from other donors' samples. The source material was PBMCs. J is TRBJ1-5 and V is TRBV7-9; tentatively, D is TRBD1 (5 bases). The CDR3 coding sequence is TGTGCCAGCAGCTTAGGGGGGGACCGTGTAGCTAATCAGCCCCAGCATTTT. As protein: CASSLGGDRVANQPQHF.